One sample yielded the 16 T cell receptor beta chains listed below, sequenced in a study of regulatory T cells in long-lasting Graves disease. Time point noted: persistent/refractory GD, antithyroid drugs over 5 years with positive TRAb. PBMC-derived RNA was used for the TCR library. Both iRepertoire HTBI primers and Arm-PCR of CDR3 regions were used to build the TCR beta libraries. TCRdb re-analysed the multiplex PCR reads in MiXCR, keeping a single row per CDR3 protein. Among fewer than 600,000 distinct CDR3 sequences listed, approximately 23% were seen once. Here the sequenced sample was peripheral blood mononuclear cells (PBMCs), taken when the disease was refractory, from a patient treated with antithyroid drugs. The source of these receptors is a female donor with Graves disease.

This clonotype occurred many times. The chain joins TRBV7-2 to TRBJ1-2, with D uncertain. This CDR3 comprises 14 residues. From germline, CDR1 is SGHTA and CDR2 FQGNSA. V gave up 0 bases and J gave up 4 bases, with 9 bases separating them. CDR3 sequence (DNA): TGTGCCAGCAGCTTAGCTCTCCAGCCCTATGGCTACACCTTC. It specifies CASSLALQPYGYTF.

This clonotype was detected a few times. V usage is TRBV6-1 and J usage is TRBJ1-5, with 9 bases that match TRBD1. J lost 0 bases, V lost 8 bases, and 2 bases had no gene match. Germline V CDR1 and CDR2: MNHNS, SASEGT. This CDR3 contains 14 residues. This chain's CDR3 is CASGDRVSNQPQHF. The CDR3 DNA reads TGTGCCAGCGGGGACAGGGTTAGCAATCAGCCCCAGCATTTT.

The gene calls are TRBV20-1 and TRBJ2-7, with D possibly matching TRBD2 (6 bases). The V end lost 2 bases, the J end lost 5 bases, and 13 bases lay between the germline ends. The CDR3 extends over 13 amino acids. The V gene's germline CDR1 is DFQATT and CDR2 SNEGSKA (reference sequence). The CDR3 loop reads CSARRRDSHEQYF. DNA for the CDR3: TGCAGTGCTAGAAGGCGGGATTCCCACGAGCAGTACTTC.

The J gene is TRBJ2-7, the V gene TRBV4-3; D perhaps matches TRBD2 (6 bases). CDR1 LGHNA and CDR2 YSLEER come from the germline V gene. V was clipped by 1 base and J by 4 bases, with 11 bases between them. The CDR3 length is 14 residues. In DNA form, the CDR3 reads TGCGCCAGCAGCCAAGTGGGACTGGTATACGAGCAGTACTTC. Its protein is CASSQVGLVYEQYF.

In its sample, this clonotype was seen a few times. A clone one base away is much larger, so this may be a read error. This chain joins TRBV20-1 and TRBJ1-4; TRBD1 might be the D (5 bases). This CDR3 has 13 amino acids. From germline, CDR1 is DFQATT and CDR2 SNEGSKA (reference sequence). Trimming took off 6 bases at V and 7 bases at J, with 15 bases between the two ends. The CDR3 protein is CSARDLTGEKLFF. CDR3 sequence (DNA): TGCAGTGCCAGGGACCTTACGGGTGAAAAACTGTTTTTT.

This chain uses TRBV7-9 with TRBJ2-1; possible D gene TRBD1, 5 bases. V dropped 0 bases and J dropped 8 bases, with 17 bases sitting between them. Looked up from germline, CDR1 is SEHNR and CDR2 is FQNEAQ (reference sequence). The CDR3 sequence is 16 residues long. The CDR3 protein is CASSLAFAGLGDEQFF. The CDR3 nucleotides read TGTGCCAGCAGCTTAGCGTTCGCAGGGCTAGGGGATGAGCAGTTCTTC.

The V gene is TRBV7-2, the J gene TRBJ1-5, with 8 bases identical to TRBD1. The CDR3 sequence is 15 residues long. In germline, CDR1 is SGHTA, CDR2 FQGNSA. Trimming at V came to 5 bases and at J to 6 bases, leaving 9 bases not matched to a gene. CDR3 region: CASSPGQGGGQPQHF. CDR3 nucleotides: TGTGCCAGCAGCCCCGGACAGGGAGGGGGTCAGCCCCAGCATTTT.

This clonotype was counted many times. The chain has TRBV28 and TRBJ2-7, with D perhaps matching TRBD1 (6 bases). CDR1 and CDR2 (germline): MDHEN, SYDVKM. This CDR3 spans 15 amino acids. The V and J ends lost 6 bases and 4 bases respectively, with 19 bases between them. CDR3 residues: CASRQLSDSKYEQYF. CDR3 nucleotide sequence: TGTGCCAGCAGACAACTATCGGACAGCAAGTACGAGCAGTACTTC.

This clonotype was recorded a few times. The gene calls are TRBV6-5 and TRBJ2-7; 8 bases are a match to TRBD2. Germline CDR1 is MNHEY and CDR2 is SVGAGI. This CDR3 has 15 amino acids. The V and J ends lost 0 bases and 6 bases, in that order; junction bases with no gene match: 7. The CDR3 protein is CASSYSDGRAGEQYF. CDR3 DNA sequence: TGTGCCAGCAGTTACTCGGACGGGAGGGCCGGCGAGCAGTACTTC.

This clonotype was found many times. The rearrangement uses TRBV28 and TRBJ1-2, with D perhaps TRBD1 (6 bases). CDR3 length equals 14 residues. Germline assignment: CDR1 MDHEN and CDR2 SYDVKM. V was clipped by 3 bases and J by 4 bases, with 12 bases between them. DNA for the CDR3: TGTGCCAGCAGTTTCTCGGGGGGCGGCTATGGCTACACCTTC. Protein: CASSFSGGGYGYTF.

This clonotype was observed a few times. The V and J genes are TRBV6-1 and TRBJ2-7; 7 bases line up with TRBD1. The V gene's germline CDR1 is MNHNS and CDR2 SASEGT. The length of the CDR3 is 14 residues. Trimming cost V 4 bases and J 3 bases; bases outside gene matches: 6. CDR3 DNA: TGTGCCAGCAGTGCGGGACAGAGCCTCTACGAGCAGTACTTC. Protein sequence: CASSAGQSLYEQYF.

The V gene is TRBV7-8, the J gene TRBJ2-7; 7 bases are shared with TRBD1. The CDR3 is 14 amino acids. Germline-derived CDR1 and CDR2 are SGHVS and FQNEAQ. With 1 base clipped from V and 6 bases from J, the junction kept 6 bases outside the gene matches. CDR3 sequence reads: CASSLETGLSEQYF. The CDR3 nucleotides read TGTGCCAGCAGCTTAGAGACAGGGTTGAGCGAGCAGTACTTC.

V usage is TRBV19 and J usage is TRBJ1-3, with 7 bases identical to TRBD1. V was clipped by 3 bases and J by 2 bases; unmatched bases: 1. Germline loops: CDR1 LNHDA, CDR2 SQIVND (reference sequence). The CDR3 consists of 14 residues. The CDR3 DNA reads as TGTGCCAGTAGTATTGGACAGGCTGGAAACACCATATATTTT. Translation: CASSIGQAGNTIYF.

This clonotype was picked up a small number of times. The CDR3 region has the DNA TGCAGCGGGTGGCTCGGGAGCACTGAAGCTTTCTTT. This gives the protein CSGWLGSTEAFF. The genes are TRBV29-1 and TRBJ1-1; D gene ambiguous. The CDR3 spans 12 residues. Between the trimmed V and J ends, which lost 7 bases and 4 bases, there was a span of 13 bases. CDR1 SQVTM and CDR2 ANQGSEA come from the germline V gene.

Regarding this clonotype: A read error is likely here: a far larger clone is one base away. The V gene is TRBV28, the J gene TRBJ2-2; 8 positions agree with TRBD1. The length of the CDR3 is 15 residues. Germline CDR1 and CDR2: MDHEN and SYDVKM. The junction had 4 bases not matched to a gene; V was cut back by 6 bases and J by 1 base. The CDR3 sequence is CASSTGTGNTGELFF. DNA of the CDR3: TGTGCCAGCAGCACCGGGACAGGGAACACCGGGGAGCTGTTTTTT.

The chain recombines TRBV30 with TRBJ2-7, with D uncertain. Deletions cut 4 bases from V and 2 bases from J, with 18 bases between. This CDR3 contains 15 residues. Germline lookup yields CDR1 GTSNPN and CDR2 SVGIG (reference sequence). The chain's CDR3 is CAWTSLDGAPYEQYF. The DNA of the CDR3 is TGTGCCTGGACCTCCCTGGACGGAGCGCCCTACGAGCAGTACTTC.